This section outlines one TCR beta chain sequence together with its context. Its antigen is currently unknown. Viral peptide pool expansion of antigen-specific CD4+ T cells preceded sequencing in the ViraFEST assay. Upon completion of around eleven days in culture, CD4+ T cells were isolated. The person had PCR-confirmed SARS-CoV-2 infection between March and December 2020. The sample belongs to a study of vaccination effects on CD4 cells after COVID-19. General observations from the study: Late post-vaccination, clones induced by infection and those induced by vaccine underwent marked clonal contraction.

Germline CDR1 MNHNY, CDR2 SVGAGI (reference sequence). Unmatched junction bases numbered 8, after V lost 6 bases and J lost 0 bases. The CDR3 is 16 amino acids. Sequenced by immunoSEQ multiplex PCR; TCRdb stores in-frame clones only, minus some. Of around 19,000 clones in the sample, nearly 75% were seen once. The sequence came from a human donor who had a prior SARS-CoV-2 infection. Specimen: CD4+ T cells from PBMCs cultured with a peptide pool, collected before COVID-19 vaccination. V gene TRBV6-6 combines with J gene TRBJ1-5; 7 bases fit TRBD1. The CDR3 DNA is TGTGCCAGCAGCCGCCGGACAGGCTATAGCAATCAGCCCCAGCATTTT. Its translation: CASSRRTGYSNQPQHF.